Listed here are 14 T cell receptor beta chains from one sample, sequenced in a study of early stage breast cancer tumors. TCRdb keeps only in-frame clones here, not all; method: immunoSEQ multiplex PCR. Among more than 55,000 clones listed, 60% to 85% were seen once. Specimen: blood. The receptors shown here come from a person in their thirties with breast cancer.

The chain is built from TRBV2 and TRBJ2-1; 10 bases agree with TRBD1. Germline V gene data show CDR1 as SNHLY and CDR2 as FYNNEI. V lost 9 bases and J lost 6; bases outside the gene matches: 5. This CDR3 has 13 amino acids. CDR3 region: CASNRDRGNEQFF. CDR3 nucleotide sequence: TGTGCCAGTAACCGGGACAGGGGCAATGAGCAGTTCTTC. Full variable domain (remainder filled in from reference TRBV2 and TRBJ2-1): EPEVTQTPSHQVTQMGQEVILRCVPISNHLYFYWYRQILGQKVEFLVSFYNNEISEKSEIFDDQFSVERPDGSNFTLKIRSTKLEDSAMYFCASNRDRGNEQFFGPGTRLTVL.

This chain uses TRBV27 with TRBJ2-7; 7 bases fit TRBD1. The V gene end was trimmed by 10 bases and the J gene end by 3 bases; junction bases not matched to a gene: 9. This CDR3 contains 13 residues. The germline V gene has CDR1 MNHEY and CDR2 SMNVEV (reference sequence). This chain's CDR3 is CATSTAGGYEQYF. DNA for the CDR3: TGTGCCACATCGACGGCAGGGGGCTACGAGCAGTACTTC.

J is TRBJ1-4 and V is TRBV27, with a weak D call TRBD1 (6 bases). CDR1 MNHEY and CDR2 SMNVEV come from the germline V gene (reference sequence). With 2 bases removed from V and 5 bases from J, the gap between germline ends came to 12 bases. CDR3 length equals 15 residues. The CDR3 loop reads CASSLEGTRNEKLFF. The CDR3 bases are TGTGCCAGCAGTTTAGAGGGGACAAGGAATGAAAAACTGTTTTTT. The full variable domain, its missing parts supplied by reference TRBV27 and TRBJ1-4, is EAQVTQNPRYLITVTGKKLTVTCSQNMNHEYMSWYRQDPGLGLRQIYYSMNVEVTDKGDVPEGYKVSRKEKRNFPLILESPSPNQTSLYFCASSLEGTRNEKLFFGSGTQLSVL.

CDR3 nucleotide sequence: TGCGCCAGCAGCACGGGGTCGGGCTACGAGCAGTACTTC. Residues: CASSTGSGYEQYF. This chain joins TRBV5-1 and TRBJ2-7; weak D call: TRBD2 (5 bases). Germline CDR1 SGHRS, CDR2 YFSETQ. The germline V and J ends were trimmed by 4 bases and 3 bases, with 11 bases remaining between them. This CDR3 contains 13 residues.

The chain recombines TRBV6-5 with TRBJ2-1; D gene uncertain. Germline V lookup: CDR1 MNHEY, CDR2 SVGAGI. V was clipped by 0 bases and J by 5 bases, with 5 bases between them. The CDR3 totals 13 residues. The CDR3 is CASSYSLHNEQFF. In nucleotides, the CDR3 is TGTGCCAGCAGTTACTCGCTACACAATGAGCAGTTCTTC.

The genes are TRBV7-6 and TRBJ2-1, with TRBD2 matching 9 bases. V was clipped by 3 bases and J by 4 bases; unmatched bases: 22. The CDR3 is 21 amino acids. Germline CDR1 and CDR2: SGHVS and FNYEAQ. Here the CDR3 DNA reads TGTGCCAGCAGCTTTAGAGTTGGGACTAGCTGGGAGAGAGACGGTTACAATGAGCAGTTCTTC. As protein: CASSFRVGTSWERDGYNEQFF.

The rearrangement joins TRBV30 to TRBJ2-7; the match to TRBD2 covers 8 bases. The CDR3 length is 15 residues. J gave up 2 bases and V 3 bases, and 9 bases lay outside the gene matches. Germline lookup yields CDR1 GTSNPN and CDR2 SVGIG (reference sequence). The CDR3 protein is CAWSESGSLTYEQYF. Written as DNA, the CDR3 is TGTGCCTGGAGCGAAAGCGGGAGTCTTACCTACGAGCAGTACTTC.

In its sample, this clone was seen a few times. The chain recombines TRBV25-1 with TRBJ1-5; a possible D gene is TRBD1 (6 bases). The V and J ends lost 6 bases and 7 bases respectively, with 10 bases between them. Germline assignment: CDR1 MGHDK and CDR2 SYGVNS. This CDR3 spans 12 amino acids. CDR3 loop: CASRRTGQPQHF. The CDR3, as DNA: TGTGCCAGCAGGCGAACAGGGCAGCCCCAGCATTTT.

CDR3 residues: CASSPGLAGAYNEQFF. DNA of the CDR3: TGTGCCAGCAGTCCCGGACTAGCGGGGGCGTACAATGAGCAGTTCTTC. V is TRBV6-6 and J is TRBJ2-1; 13 bases are shared with TRBD2. Germline CDR1 and CDR2: MNHNY and SVGAGI (reference sequence). This CDR3 contains 16 residues. V shed 5 bases and J 4 bases; nucleotides not matched to a gene: 5.

CDR3 region: CASRNLQNTGELFF. The CDR3 bases are TGTGCCAGCAGGAACCTCCAAAACACCGGGGAGCTGTTTTTT. The chain employs TRBV7-6 and TRBJ2-2; D unresolved. Trimming removed 6 bases at V and 2 bases at J, with 10 bases between. The CDR3 is made up of 14 amino acids. Germline V gives CDR1 SGHVS, CDR2 FNYEAQ.

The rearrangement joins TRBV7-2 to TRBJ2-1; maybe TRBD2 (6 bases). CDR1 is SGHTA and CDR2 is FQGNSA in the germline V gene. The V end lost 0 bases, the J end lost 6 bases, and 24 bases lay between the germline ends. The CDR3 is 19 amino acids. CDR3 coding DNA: TGTGCCAGCAGCTTAGCGCTTTCAAGCGGGCGGGCAGAACGCAATGAGCAGTTCTTC. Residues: CASSLALSSGRAERNEQFF.

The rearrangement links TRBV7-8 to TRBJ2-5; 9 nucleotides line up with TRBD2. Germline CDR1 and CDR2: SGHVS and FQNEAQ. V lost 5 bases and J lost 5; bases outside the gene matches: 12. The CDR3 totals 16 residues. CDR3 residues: CASSAISGRGRETQYF. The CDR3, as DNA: TGTGCCAGCAGCGCTATTAGCGGGAGAGGTCGGGAGACCCAGTACTTC. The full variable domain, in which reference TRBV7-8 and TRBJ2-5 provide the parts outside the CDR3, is GAGVSQSPRYKVAKRGQDVALRCDPISGHVSLFWYQQALGQGPEFLTYFQNEAQLDKSGLPSDRFFAERPEGSVSTLKIQRTQQEDSAVYLCASSAISGRGRETQYFGPGTRLLVL.

CDR3: CASSLEGAGKYNEQFF. CDR3 DNA: TGCGCCAGCAGCTTGGAGGGGGCGGGTAAATACAATGAGCAGTTCTTC. The chain couples TRBV5-1 to TRBJ2-1, with 7 bases fitting TRBD1. Germline V CDR1 and CDR2: SGHRS, YFSETQ. V trimming: 0 bases; J trimming: 4 bases; junction bases outside the gene matches: 7. The CDR3 covers 16 residues.

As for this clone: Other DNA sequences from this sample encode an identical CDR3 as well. The CDR3 DNA is TGCGCCAGCAGCTTGGGGGGGAGCTCCTACAATGAGCAGTTCTTC. This encodes CASSLGGSSYNEQFF. The chain employs TRBV5-1 and TRBJ2-1, with D perhaps being TRBD1 or TRBD2 (5 bases each). From germline, CDR1 is SGHRS and CDR2 YFSETQ. CDR3 length: 15 amino acids. Trimming removed 0 bases from V and 0 bases from J, with 7 bases in between.